Described below is a single T cell receptor beta chain sequence and its context. Clones were read by immunoSEQ multiplex PCR, and TCRdb kept only the in-frame ones, dropping some. The sample holds approximately 51,000 clones, approximately 92% seen once. In germline, CDR1 is SGHRS, CDR2 YFSETQ. Trimming shortened V by 3 bases and J by 5 bases, and 11 bases separated the two germline ends. The CDR3 has 13 amino acids. This entry is derived from a study of technical replicates of blood from a few donors. Input material: PBMCs. The sequence derives from a human donor in good health. Some clones in this sample may be carry-over from other donors' samples. V and J are TRBV5-1 and TRBJ2-5; D gene uncertain. The CDR3 region has the DNA TGCGCCAGCAGCTCGTCCCAAGAGGAGACCCAGTACTTC. This sequence encodes CASSSSQEETQYF.